This is a list of T cell receptor beta chains from one sample in a study of T cell repertoires in cytomegalovirus infection. MiXCR, applied by TCRdb to the reads, yields one record per CDR3 protein. The sample records approximately 170,000 distinct CDR3 sequences, approximately 15% being singletons. The sequenced sample consisted of PBMCs. The receptors stem from a human donor in good health (CMV status not recorded). Some clones in this sample may be carry-over from other donors' samples. Both conserved end residues are trimmed from each CDR3. Fields, in order: clone size, J gene, V gene, CDR3 protein. The size field is filled for only some rows; it gives once, few, many or a size class.

few,TRBJ2-1,TRBV30,AWSIGVGNEQF
NA,TRBJ2-1,TRBV29-1,SVPSSYNEQF
NA,TRBJ2-1,TRBV2,ASSDNRANEQF
NA,TRBJ2-7,TRBV29-1,SVRLPSEQY
few,TRBJ2-5,TRBV6-5,ASSYWAGEETQY
few,TRBJ1-2,TRBV6-6,ASSKDRAGYT
many,TRBJ2-2,TRBV7-8,ASSFRTGGYTGELF
NA,TRBJ1-4,TRBV20-1,SARTGGREKLF
NA,TRBJ1-5,TRBV5-1,ASSLGMGSNQPQH
NA,TRBJ1-2,TRBV15,ATSRDRDRGSYGYT
NA,TRBJ2-2,TRBV11-2,ASFSGISNTGELF
NA,TRBJ1-3,TRBV12-3/TRBV12-4,ASSFPRNTIY
once,TRBJ2-7,TRBV10-3,AISELGAVGLSYEQY
few,TRBJ1-1,TRBV28,ASTRQGISDTEAF
few,TRBJ1-2,TRBV10-3,AISGRDQNYGYT
NA,TRBJ2-7,TRBV12-3/TRBV12-4,ASSGQLSREQY
NA,TRBJ2-1,TRBV11-3,ASSLVAGDVNEQF
many,TRBJ2-1,TRBV7-9,ASSLIGVSRYNEQF
NA,TRBJ2-2,TRBV12-3/TRBV12-4,ASSLRGQGRTGELF
many,TRBJ1-3,TRBV7-4,ASSSRQGSSGNTIY
many,TRBJ1-4,TRBV12-3/TRBV12-4,ASSGGANEKLF
many,TRBJ2-7,TRBV19,ASSILGTALQY
NA,TRBJ2-4,TRBV2,ASSVQVGGENIQY
NA,TRBJ2-3,TRBV12-3/TRBV12-4,ASSLRLAGGSTDTQY
many,TRBJ2-6,TRBV25-1,ASSEWSMGTANSGANVLT
few,TRBJ2-2,TRBV28,ASSPTSGRTTGELF
many,TRBJ1-2,TRBV7-8,ASSPRTGTHYGYT
many,TRBJ2-2,TRBV12-3/TRBV12-4,ASSPDRTGELF
once,TRBJ2-6,TRBV7-4,AGSLYGSGANVLT
many,TRBJ1-4,TRBV7-9,ASRSIRANEKLF
NA,TRBJ2-5,TRBV5-4,ASSLALTGGRETQY
NA,TRBJ2-2,TRBV29-1,SGKGAGELF
few,TRBJ2-7,TRBV6-5,ASGIFWEQY
NA,TRBJ2-3,TRBV28,ASSSPRGLTDTQY
many,TRBJ1-2,TRBV7-3,ASSSDGDYGYT
many,TRBJ2-2,TRBV11-2,ASSLLALNTGELF
few,TRBJ2-5,TRBV7-3,ASSLRAGGPETQY
many,TRBJ1-6,TRBV27,ASSFDLNSPLH
few,TRBJ2-1,TRBV29-1,SVEGRTTYNEQF
many,TRBJ2-3,TRBV12-3/TRBV12-4,ASSSPGLSGTSHTQY
few,TRBJ1-2,TRBV7-9,ASSPPRGRGYT
NA,TRBJ2-1,TRBV5-6,ASSPDRAGYNEQF
few,TRBJ2-5,TRBV19,ASNTGLAGAGETQY
NA,TRBJ2-7,TRBV29-1,SVARGGGYEQY
few,TRBJ1-1,TRBV10-3,AISASRRENTEAF
NA,TRBJ1-2,TRBV14,ASSQDPQGLDYGYT
many,TRBJ1-1,TRBV7-2,ASSLGHGNTEAF
NA,TRBJ2-3,TRBV29-1,SVRGSTDTQY
few,TRBJ2-1,TRBV24-1,ATSDQGQGSYNEQF